This T cell receptor beta chain was sequenced in a study of Ad26.COV2.S vaccination and SARS-CoV-2 variants. Study background: The donor belonged to the COV1001 Ad26.COV2.S trial arm.

Treatment here: roughly 18 received Ad26.COV2.S at low or high dose, single or two shots; several received placebo; per-sample allocation not given. On day 63 after the first injection, vaccine and placebo recipients gave samples. This CDR3 has 19 amino acids. After removal of 5 bases from V and 0 bases from J, the junction contained 17 bases not matched to a gene. Germline assignment: CDR1 SEHNR and CDR2 FQNEAQ (reference sequence). Profiled with immunoSEQ multiplex PCR; TCRdb holds only in-frame clones, not every one. The data show around 500,000 clones, about 89% seen once. Here the sequenced sample was peripheral blood, taken in a trial of Ad26.COV2.S vaccine versus placebo. This sequence joins TRBV7-9 and TRBJ2-5, with 8 positions matching TRBD2. The receptor comes from a person between 18 and 65 years old who received the Ad26.COV2.S COVID-19 vaccine or a placebo. CDR3 residues: CASSPRGGTIPSYQETQYF. The CDR3 DNA sequence: TGTGCCAGCAGCCCTCGGGGGGGGACTATCCCCTCGTACCAAGAGACCCAGTACTTC.